A single T cell receptor beta chain is shown here with its context. None of the donors, who were healthy HIV-negative adults, had recently had acute infections or vaccinations. Data came from immunoSEQ multiplex PCR; TCRdb stores just in-frame clones and leaves some out. The data contain over 400,000 clones, 70% to 80% of them singletons. This sample was included in a study of shared clonotypes between healthy human individuals. Germline CDR1 is MDHEN and CDR2 is SYDVKM. V shed 6 bases and J 7 bases; nucleotides not matched to a gene: 12. The CDR3 sequence is 16 residues long. This chain joins TRBV28 and TRBJ2-2; 9 bases agree with TRBD2. This receptor was obtained from a woman aged 40 to 50 in good health. Some clones in this sample may be carry-over from other donors' samples. The sample taken for sequencing was PBMCs. Written as DNA, the CDR3 is TGTGCCAGCAGCGGACTAGCGACTACAGGAGGCGGGGAGCTGTTTTTT. It yields the protein CASSGLATTGGGELFF.